Following are 32 T cell receptor beta chains from one sample sequenced in a study of blood T cell repertoires in COVID-19. Clones were read by immunoSEQ multiplex PCR, and TCRdb kept only the in-frame ones, dropping some. The sample has roughly 62,000 clones; approximately 86% are singletons. The sequenced sample consisted of peripheral blood. All receptors derive from a human donor with active COVID-19. The donor label of this sample is uncertain.

The chain couples TRBV4-3 to TRBJ1-5; 7 bases align to TRBD1. Germline V gene lookup returns CDR1 LGHNA and CDR2 YSLEER. The CDR3 consists of 14 residues. Losses at the gene ends were 0 bases for V and 6 bases for J; bases not matched to a gene: 2. CDR3 in amino acids: CASSQDRGVQPQHF. Written as DNA, the CDR3 is TGCGCCAGCAGCCAAGACAGGGGGGTTCAGCCCCAGCATTTT.

This clone was counted only a few times. The chain employs TRBV6-2 or TRBV6-3 and TRBJ2-2, with TRBD2 matching 10 bases. The V gene end was trimmed by 5 bases and the J gene end by 3 bases; junction bases not matched to a gene: 0. Germline CDR1 and CDR2: MNHEY and SVGEGT. The CDR3 consists of 14 residues. CDR3 nucleotide sequence: TGTGCCAGCAGTAGCGGGAGGGACACCGGGGAGCTGTTTTTT. Its protein product is CASSSGRDTGELFF.

The chain joins TRBV7-3 to TRBJ2-2; D is unclear. Germline lookup yields CDR1 SGHTA and CDR2 FQGTGA. V lost 5 bases and J lost 3, with 7 bases in between. The CDR3 spans 13 residues. Here the CDR3 reads CASSPEYTGELFF. CDR3 bases: TGTGCCAGCAGCCCCGAGTACACCGGGGAGCTGTTTTTT.

This chain links TRBV10-2 with TRBJ1-1; TRBD1 agrees at 8 bases. The V gene's germline CDR1 is WSHSY and CDR2 SAAADI. This CDR3 has 14 residues. Trimming at V came to 5 bases and at J to 5 bases, leaving 7 bases not matched to a gene. CDR3 protein: CASSFSGGRTEAFF. The CDR3 nucleotides read TGCGCCAGCAGTTTTTCAGGGGGCCGGACTGAAGCTTTCTTT.

This clone was detected only a few times. DNA of the CDR3: TGTGCCAGCAGCGTATCCTCAGGGCCCAGGGAAAGTTCACCCCTCCACTTT. Amino acid sequence: CASSVSSGPRESSPLHF. The gene calls are TRBV9 and TRBJ1-6, with D possibly being TRBD1 (5 bases). The CDR3 runs 17 residues. Trimming pared 1 base from V and 9 bases from J, leaving 20 bases between. The germline gives CDR1 SGDLS, CDR2 YYNGEE.

The V gene is TRBV19, the J gene TRBJ2-7, with 10 bases fitting TRBD1. This CDR3 has 14 residues. V lost 5 bases to trimming and J lost 3 bases; unmatched junction nucleotides: 4. CDR1 and CDR2 (germline): LNHDA, SQIVND (reference sequence). CDR3 DNA sequence: TGTGCCAGTAGTCGGACAGGGGGTAACTACGAGCAGTACTTC. Protein product: CASSRTGGNYEQYF.

The chain couples TRBV5-1 to TRBJ1-6; D is perhaps TRBD1 (6 bases). Germline CDR1 reads SGHRS; CDR2 reads YFSETQ. This CDR3 has 14 amino acids. Deletions cut 0 bases from V and 8 bases from J, with 9 bases between. CDR3 amino acids: CASSLDRADSPLHF. CDR3 DNA sequence: TGCGCCAGCAGCTTGGACAGGGCCGATTCACCCCTCCACTTT. Using reference TRBV5-1 and TRBJ1-6 for the parts outside the CDR3, the full variable domain is KAGVTQTPRYLIKTRGQQVTLSCSPISGHRSVSWYQQTPGQGLQFLFEYFSETQRNKGNFPGRFSGRQFSNSRSEMNVSTLELGDSALYLCASSLDRADSPLHFGNGTRLTVT.

This clone has a single count. The chain links TRBV7-3 to TRBJ2-1, with 11 bases fitting TRBD2. J was trimmed by 2 bases and V by 9 bases; bases with no gene match: 6. This CDR3 is 15 amino acids long. The germline gives CDR1 SGHTA, CDR2 FQGTGA. DNA of the CDR3: TGTGCCAGTAAAACTAGCGGGAGTCCCTACAATGAGCAGTTCTTC. It encodes CASKTSGSPYNEQFF. Together with reference TRBV7-3 and TRBJ2-1, the CDR3 gives the full variable domain: GAGVSQTPSNKVTEKGKYVELRCDPISGHTALYWYRQSLGQGPEFLIYFQGTGAADDSGLPNDRFFAVRPEGSVSTLKIQRTERGDSAVYLCASKTSGSPYNEQFFGPGTRLTVL.

This rearrangement joins TRBV21-1 to TRBJ2-7; the table's D call, TRBD2, was not checked against the DNA. TRBV21-1 is designated a pseudogene. CDR3 size: 14 residues. The DNA for the CDR3 is TGTGCCAGCAGCAAAGGCGTAGCAATCTACGAGCAGTACTTC. It translates to CASSKGVAIYEQYF.

The V and J genes are TRBV28 and TRBJ2-7, with unresolved D. The CDR3 loop spans 12 amino acids. Germline V gene lookup returns CDR1 MDHEN and CDR2 SYDVKM. Trimming removed 1 base from V and 4 bases from J, with 5 bases in between. The CDR3 is CASSLSGYEQYF. The CDR3 nucleotides read TGTGCCAGCAGTTTATCCGGGTACGAGCAGTACTTC.

The chain uses TRBV5-1 and TRBJ1-1; D not certain. V was clipped by 2 bases and J by 6 bases, with 14 bases between them. The CDR3 contains 14 residues. The germline V gene has CDR1 SGHRS and CDR2 YFSETQ. CDR3 protein: CASSLGVDFAEAFF. In DNA, the CDR3 is TGCGCCAGCAGCTTAGGAGTCGATTTCGCTGAAGCTTTCTTT.

This clone was detected only a few times. The rearrangement uses TRBV6-4 and TRBJ1-1, with a tentative D call TRBD1 (5 bases). The ends were cut back, 1 base at V and 10 bases at J, with 13 bases in the middle. This CDR3 contains 13 residues. Germline CDR1 and CDR2: MRHNA and SNTAGT. The CDR3 DNA reads as TGTGCCAGCAGTGACTTTGCGGGGCGGACAGCTTTCTTT. Amino acid sequence: CASSDFAGRTAFF.

CDR3 DNA: TGTGCCAGCAGCTCCCGGCAGGGGGCCCAAGAGACCCAGTACTTC. Protein sequence: CASSSRQGAQETQYF. The chain is built from TRBV21-1 and TRBJ2-5; TRBD1 reflects the table's D call only, with no check against the DNA. TRBV21-1 is a pseudogene. CDR3 size: 15 residues.

This sequence joins TRBV5-1 and TRBJ2-7; 7 nucleotides agree with TRBD2. Losses at the gene ends were 5 bases for V and 4 bases for J; bases not matched to a gene: 9. The V gene's germline CDR1 is SGHRS and CDR2 YFSETQ. This CDR3 is 14 amino acids long. The CDR3 DNA is TGCGCCAGCAGTTCCCTAGCGGAAGCTTACGAGCAGTACTTC. This sequence encodes CASSSLAEAYEQYF.

The chain recombines TRBV27 with TRBJ2-1, with D perhaps matching TRBD2 (6 bases). V lost 1 base to trimming and J lost 3 bases, with 13 bases between them. The CDR3 totals 16 residues. CDR1 and CDR2 from the germline V gene are MNHEY and SMNVEV (reference sequence). As DNA, the CDR3 is TGTGCCAGCAGTTTATACGGGGGAGCCATCTACAATGAGCAGTTCTTC. It translates to CASSLYGGAIYNEQFF.

Comment on this clone: Other DNA sequences from this sample encode an identical CDR3 as well. The rearrangement uses TRBV4-3 and TRBJ2-5, with 9 bases matching TRBD2. After removal of 3 bases from V and 2 bases from J, the junction contained 7 bases not matched to a gene. Germline V CDR1 and CDR2: LGHNA, YSLEER. This CDR3 has 16 residues. CDR3 region: CASSQEALAGQETQYF. CDR3 DNA: TGCGCCAGCAGCCAGGAGGCCCTAGCGGGACAAGAGACCCAGTACTTC.

This chain connects TRBV29-1 to TRBJ1-1; D ambiguous. This CDR3 has 11 amino acids. Per the germline V gene, CDR1 is SQVTM and CDR2 is ANQGSEA. Trimming removed 5 bases from V and 4 bases from J, with 8 bases in between. The CDR3 is CSVPVGTEAFF. DNA for the CDR3: TGCAGCGTTCCCGTCGGCACTGAAGCTTTCTTT.

This clone was picked up one time. Here the CDR3 reads CASSEVRAFF. CDR3 sequence (DNA): TGTGCCAGCAGTGAGGTTAGAGCTTTCTTT. The genes are TRBV2 and TRBJ1-1; D gene ambiguous. Trimming stripped 3 bases from V and 10 bases from J, with 6 bases between. CDR3 size: 10 residues. CDR1 SNHLY and CDR2 FYNNEI come from the germline V gene.

V usage is TRBV9 and J usage is TRBJ2-3; D gene unclear. The CDR3 is 14 residues long. Trimming stripped 4 bases from V and 1 base from J, with 10 bases between. Germline V CDR1 and CDR2: SGDLS, YYNGEE. The CDR3 loop is CASSLDQGTDTQYF. CDR3 DNA sequence: TGTGCCAGCAGCCTTGACCAGGGCACAGATACGCAGTATTTT.

The rearrangement uses TRBV19 and TRBJ1-1; D call uncertain. Germline assignment: CDR1 LNHDA and CDR2 SQIVND (reference sequence). The length of the CDR3 is 14 residues. Trimming cost V 7 bases and J 5 bases, with 17 bases left between them. The CDR3 DNA reads as TGTGCCAGTACCCCGCCAGGATCTGGGACTGAAGCTTTCTTT. Translating it yields CASTPPGSGTEAFF.

This chain uses TRBV21-1 with TRBJ2-1; the table's TRBD2 call for D was not verified on the DNA. TRBV21-1 is reported as a pseudogene. CDR3 length: 14 amino acids. The CDR3 reads CASSTRNRINEQFF. CDR3 DNA: TGTGCCAGCAGCACGAGGAATAGGATCAATGAGCAGTTCTTC.

The V call is TRBV29-1, the J call TRBJ2-7; 10 bases agree with TRBD2. The CDR3 extends over 13 amino acids. Germline V gene lookup returns CDR1 SQVTM and CDR2 ANQGSEA. The V and J ends lost 4 bases and 2 bases, in that order; junction bases with no gene match: 2. CDR3: CSVVGTSAYEQYF. The CDR3 bases are TGCAGCGTTGTTGGGACTAGCGCCTACGAGCAGTACTTC.

J is TRBJ1-2 and V is TRBV12-3 or TRBV12-4; D gene uncertain. V was clipped by 2 bases and J by 7 bases, with 11 bases between them. The CDR3 covers 13 residues. The CDR3 coding sequence is TGTGCCAGCAGTTTACGGGTCTCGGCTGGCTACACCTTC. Protein sequence: CASSLRVSAGYTF.

This chain uses TRBV5-5 with TRBJ1-3, with D possibly TRBD1 on 5 matching bases. Per the germline V gene, CDR1 is SGHKS and CDR2 is YYEKEE (reference sequence). V was cut by 4 bases and J by 0 bases, with 14 bases left in between. There are 16 residues in the CDR3. The CDR3 sequence: CASSLMLGGSGNTIYF. CDR3 sequence (DNA): TGTGCCAGCAGCCTCATGCTGGGGGGCTCTGGAAACACCATATATTTT.

The rearrangement uses TRBV5-1 and TRBJ1-1; possibly TRBD1 for D (5 bases). CDR3 length equals 13 residues. Germline-derived CDR1 and CDR2 are SGHRS and YFSETQ. V was pared by 0 bases and J by 3 bases, with 6 bases between. The chain's CDR3 is CASSLAGYTEAFF. In DNA form, the CDR3 reads TGCGCCAGCAGCTTGGCAGGGTACACTGAAGCTTTCTTT.

V and J are TRBV19 and TRBJ2-7, with D possibly matching TRBD2 (6 bases). CDR1 and CDR2 from the germline V gene are LNHDA and SQIVND (reference sequence). CDR3 size: 15 residues. The V and J ends lost 7 bases and 2 bases respectively, with 18 bases between them. The CDR3 sequence is CASIFDRTTTYEQYF. The CDR3 bases are TGTGCCAGTATTTTCGACCGGACTACCACCTACGAGCAGTACTTC.

The CDR3 is CASSRDRGYEQFF. DNA for the CDR3: TGTGCCAGCAGTCGGGACAGGGGATATGAGCAGTTCTTC. The chain joins TRBV2 to TRBJ2-1, with TRBD1 matching over 10 bases. The CDR3 runs 13 residues. Trimming removed 5 bases from V and 8 bases from J; junction bases left unmatched: 3. Germline-derived CDR1 and CDR2 are SNHLY and FYNNEI.

V is TRBV5-1 and J is TRBJ2-5; D might be TRBD1 (5 bases). Germline CDR1 SGHRS, CDR2 YFSETQ. V was cut by 5 bases and J by 1 base, with 18 bases left in between. The CDR3 loop spans 16 amino acids. The chain's CDR3 is CASSNLGVHGQETQYF. The CDR3 nucleotides read TGCGCCAGCAGTAACCTAGGGGTACACGGCCAAGAGACCCAGTACTTC.

The chain is built from TRBV21-1 and TRBJ2-5; TRBD2 is the table's D call and was not checked against the DNA. TRBV21-1 is deemed a pseudogene. This CDR3 has 15 residues. The CDR3 loop is CASSSASRFQETQYF. CDR3 nucleotide sequence: TGTGCCAGCAGCAGCGCTTCGCGGTTCCAAGAGACCCAGTACTTC.

The sample holds a few counts of this clone. V and J are TRBV11-2 and TRBJ1-5; 7 bases are shared with TRBD1. CDR1 SGHAT and CDR2 FQNNGV come from the germline V gene. J was trimmed by 6 bases and V by 5 bases; bases with no gene match: 10. This CDR3 is built from 15 residues. The CDR3 here is CASSRQGWSGQPQHF. The DNA of the CDR3 is TGTGCCAGCAGCCGACAGGGATGGAGTGGTCAGCCCCAGCATTTT.

This sequence joins TRBV7-3 and TRBJ2-1, with D uncertain. Trimming left V 5 bases short and J 8 bases short, with 16 bases between. This CDR3 has 14 amino acids. Germline CDR1 reads SGHTA; CDR2 reads FQGTGA. CDR3 protein: CASSPTASGDEQFF. The DNA of the CDR3 is TGTGCCAGCAGCCCCACGGCTTCAGGCGATGAGCAGTTCTTC.

V and J are TRBV9 and TRBJ1-1, with TRBD1 matching over 8 bases. Trimming took 4 bases from V and 4 from J; bases not matched to a gene: 6. The length of the CDR3 is 14 residues. Looked up from germline, CDR1 is SGDLS and CDR2 is YYNGEE. The CDR3 sequence is CASSPHRGGTEAFF. CDR3 nucleotide sequence: TGTGCCAGCAGCCCACACAGGGGGGGCACTGAAGCTTTCTTT.